This T cell receptor beta chain was obtained from a study of breast tumors, draining lymph nodes, adjacent tissues. TCRdb processed the multiplex PCR reads anew with MiXCR; each CDR3 protein has one entry. The top ten clones hold roughly 2% of a sample with 130,000 or so distinct CDR3 sequences, 21% of them seen once. This clonotype came up a few times. Trimming removed 4 bases from V and 6 bases from J, with 10 bases in between. The CDR3 has 13 residues. Germline values: CDR1 LGHDT, CDR2 YNNKEL (reference sequence). Axillary draining lymph nodes of breast cancer patients supplied the node samples. The sample taken for sequencing was axillary lymph node tissue. J is TRBJ1-5 and V is TRBV3-1, with D perhaps matching TRBD1 (5 bases). This clonotype was obtained from a female donor with breast cancer. Some clones in this sample may be carry-over from other donors' samples. DNA for the CDR3: TGTGCCAGCAGCCGACCAGGGAGTCAGCCCCAGCATTTT. This translates into CASSRPGSQPQHF. Full variable domain (outside the CDR3, taken from reference TRBV3-1 and TRBJ1-5): DTAVSQTPKYLVTQMGNDKSIKCEQNLGHDTMYWYKQDSKKFLKIMFSYNNKELIINETVPNRFSPKSPDKAHLNLHINSLELGDSAVYFCASSRPGSQPQHFGDGTRLSIL.